These T cell receptor beta chains were read from a single sample in a study of T cell responses to AZD1222 COVID-19 vaccine. Method: immunoSEQ multiplex PCR; TCRdb's copy keeps in-frame clones and lacks some. The sample contains roughly 80,000 clones, 80% to 90% of which appear only once. This sample comprised peripheral blood, obtained on day 0 of AZD1222 vaccination. These receptors all stem from an adult in good health. The CDR3 runs from the conserved cysteine through the conserved F or W. Fields, in order: J gene, clone size, D gene, CDR3 length, V gene, CDR3 protein, CDR3 DNA. The D gene is left open where the match is weak. Expanded clones are given a class, and other clones once, few, many or no size at all.

j_gene: TRBJ1-5; abundance: -; d_gene: -; len: 18; v_gene: TRBV5-1; CDR3aa: CASSPVPGPSQPNQPQHF; CDR3nt: TGCGCCAGCAGTCCCGTCCCGGGACCCAGCCAGCCTAATCAGCCCCAGCATTTT
j_gene: TRBJ1-6; abundance: -; d_gene: TRBD1; len: 15; v_gene: TRBV25-1; CDR3aa: CASGGTGGPNSPLHF; CDR3nt: TGTGCCAGCGGGGGGACAGGAGGGCCTAATTCACCCCTCCACTTT
j_gene: TRBJ1-1; abundance: -; d_gene: -; len: 13; v_gene: TRBV28; CDR3aa: CASSFGAYLEAFF; CDR3nt: TGTGCCAGCAGTTTCGGGGCTTATCTTGAAGCTTTCTTT
j_gene: TRBJ1-4; abundance: -; d_gene: -; len: 15; v_gene: TRBV7-6; CDR3aa: CASSPAPTANEKLFF; CDR3nt: TGTGCCAGCAGTCCCGCGCCCACGGCTAATGAAAAACTGTTTTTT
j_gene: TRBJ1-4; abundance: once; d_gene: -; len: 13; v_gene: TRBV4-1; CDR3aa: CASSQVSTKKLFF; CDR3nt: TGCGCCAGCAGCCAAGTCTCCACCAAAAAACTGTTTTTT
j_gene: TRBJ1-2; abundance: -; d_gene: TRBD1; len: 13; v_gene: TRBV12-5; CDR3aa: CASGRTGGLGYTF; CDR3nt: TGTGCTAGTGGCAGGACAGGGGGCCTTGGCTACACCTTC
j_gene: TRBJ2-1; abundance: -; d_gene: TRBD2; len: 16; v_gene: TRBV24-1; CDR3aa: CATSDPGGRTYNEQFF; CDR3nt: TGTGCCACCAGTGACCCGGGGGGACGAACTTACAATGAGCAGTTCTTC
j_gene: TRBJ2-7; abundance: -; d_gene: TRBD1; len: 14; v_gene: TRBV27; CDR3aa: CASSWTGTSYEQYF; CDR3nt: TGTGCCAGCAGTTGGACAGGGACCTCCTACGAGCAGTACTTC
j_gene: TRBJ2-7; abundance: -; d_gene: -; len: 12; v_gene: TRBV12-3/TRBV12-4; CDR3aa: CASSSGQGRQYF; CDR3nt: TGTGCCAGCAGTTCCGGGCAGGGAAGGCAGTACTTC
j_gene: TRBJ2-2; abundance: -; d_gene: -; len: 14; v_gene: TRBV6-6; CDR3aa: CASRDSDNTGELFF; CDR3nt: TGTGCCAGCAGGGACAGCGATAACACCGGGGAGCTGTTTTTT
j_gene: TRBJ2-1; abundance: -; d_gene: -; len: 15; v_gene: TRBV19; CDR3aa: CASSMATSSYNEQFF; CDR3nt: TGTGCCAGTAGTATGGCCACCTCCTCCTACAATGAGCAGTTCTTC
j_gene: TRBJ1-5; abundance: -; d_gene: -; len: 15; v_gene: TRBV5-8; CDR3aa: CASRSGGESNQPQHF; CDR3nt: TGTGCCAGCAGATCTGGGGGGGAATCGAATCAGCCCCAGCATTTT
j_gene: TRBJ2-5; abundance: -; d_gene: -; len: 11; v_gene: TRBV12-5; CDR3aa: CASGFRQEEYF; CDR3nt: TGTGCTAGTGGTTTCCGACAGGAGGAGTACTTC
j_gene: TRBJ1-1; abundance: -; d_gene: -; len: 15; v_gene: TRBV15; CDR3aa: CATSRDGQGNTEAFF; CDR3nt: TGTGCCACCAGCAGAGATGGGCAGGGGAACACTGAAGCTTTCTTT
j_gene: TRBJ1-1; abundance: -; d_gene: -; len: 15; v_gene: TRBV30; CDR3aa: CAWREIGGRASEAFF; CDR3nt: TGTGCCTGGAGAGAAATAGGCGGCCGCGCATCGGAAGCTTTCTTT
j_gene: TRBJ2-6; abundance: -; d_gene: -; len: 17; v_gene: TRBV15; CDR3aa: CATSRNTGTYGANVLTF; CDR3nt: TGTGCCACCAGCAGAAACACAGGGACGTATGGGGCCAACGTCCTGACTTTC
j_gene: TRBJ2-1; abundance: -; d_gene: -; len: 15; v_gene: TRBV11-2; CDR3aa: CASSLSVPVRAEQFF; CDR3nt: TGTGCCAGCAGCTTATCGGTCCCCGTCCGGGCCGAGCAGTTCTTC
j_gene: TRBJ1-4; abundance: -; d_gene: TRBD1; len: 14; v_gene: TRBV7-9; CDR3aa: CALSGTGDNEKLFF; CDR3nt: TGTGCGTTAAGCGGGACAGGGGATAATGAAAAACTGTTTTTT
j_gene: TRBJ1-5; abundance: -; d_gene: -; len: 16; v_gene: TRBV18; CDR3aa: CASSEGEGMGNQPQHF; CDR3nt: TGTGCCAGCTCAGAAGGTGAGGGGATGGGCAATCAGCCCCAGCATTTT
j_gene: TRBJ2-1; abundance: -; d_gene: -; len: 12; v_gene: TRBV10-3; CDR3aa: CAISESGDEQFF; CDR3nt: TGTGCCATCAGTGAGTCGGGGGATGAGCAGTTCTTC
j_gene: TRBJ2-3; abundance: -; d_gene: TRBD2; len: 20; v_gene: TRBV3-1/TRBV3-2; CDR3aa: CASSRLKAGGGATSTDTQYF; CDR3nt: TGTGCCAGCAGCCGACTCAAAGCCGGCGGGGGGGCCACTAGCACAGATACGCAGTATTTT
j_gene: TRBJ1-1; abundance: -; d_gene: -; len: 11; v_gene: TRBV19; CDR3aa: CASSPSTEAFF; CDR3nt: TGTGCCAGTAGCCCAAGCACTGAAGCTTTCTTT
j_gene: TRBJ1-3; abundance: -; d_gene: -; len: 15; v_gene: TRBV7-8; CDR3aa: CASSLSGGSGNTIYF; CDR3nt: TGTGCCAGCAGCTTATCCGGGGGCTCTGGAAACACCATATATTTT
j_gene: TRBJ1-3; abundance: few; d_gene: -; len: 13; v_gene: TRBV9; CDR3aa: CASSESAGRSIYF; CDR3nt: TGTGCCAGCAGCGAGTCAGCCGGACGGTCCATATATTTT
j_gene: TRBJ1-2; abundance: -; d_gene: -; len: 12; v_gene: TRBV30; CDR3aa: CAWTLGLNGYTF; CDR3nt: TGTGCCTGGACCCTGGGGTTGAATGGCTACACCTTC
j_gene: TRBJ1-2; abundance: once; d_gene: -; len: 12; v_gene: TRBV28; CDR3aa: CASSLNSYGYTF; CDR3nt: TGTGCCAGCAGTTTAAACAGCTATGGCTACACCTTC
j_gene: TRBJ2-7; abundance: -; d_gene: -; len: 16; v_gene: TRBV4-3; CDR3aa: CASSQELAFPSYEQYF; CDR3nt: TGCGCCAGCAGCCAAGAATTGGCCTTCCCCTCCTACGAGCAGTACTTC
j_gene: TRBJ2-7; abundance: -; d_gene: TRBD2; len: 15; v_gene: TRBV25-1; CDR3aa: CASSDAGTSVHEQYF; CDR3nt: TGTGCCAGCAGTGACGCCGGGACTAGTGTACACGAGCAGTACTTC
j_gene: TRBJ2-3; abundance: once; d_gene: -; len: 15; v_gene: TRBV9; CDR3aa: CASSPRWGLGDTQYF; CDR3nt: TGTGCCAGCAGCCCCCGATGGGGGCTCGGGGATACGCAGTATTTT
j_gene: TRBJ2-1; abundance: -; d_gene: -; len: 13; v_gene: TRBV18; CDR3aa: CATSGSSYNEQFF; CDR3nt: TGTGCCACCTCGGGATCTTCCTACAATGAGCAGTTCTTC
j_gene: TRBJ2-1; abundance: -; d_gene: TRBD1; len: 13; v_gene: TRBV9; CDR3aa: CASSARGYNEQFF; CDR3nt: TGTGCCAGCAGCGCCAGGGGGTACAATGAGCAGTTCTTC
j_gene: TRBJ1-1; abundance: once; d_gene: -; len: 11; v_gene: TRBV6-2/TRBV6-3; CDR3aa: CASSPGTEAFF; CDR3nt: TGTGCCAGCAGCCCCGGGACTGAAGCTTTCTTT
j_gene: TRBJ2-1; abundance: -; d_gene: TRBD2; len: 15; v_gene: TRBV2; CDR3aa: CASSDWGGGNNEQFF; CDR3nt: TGTGCCAGCAGTGATTGGGGCGGGGGTAACAATGAGCAGTTCTTC
j_gene: TRBJ2-3; abundance: once; d_gene: -; len: 13; v_gene: TRBV12-3/TRBV12-4; CDR3aa: CASSFAETDTQYF; CDR3nt: TGTGCCAGCAGTTTTGCAGAAACAGATACGCAGTATTTT
j_gene: TRBJ2-5; abundance: -; d_gene: TRBD2; len: 16; v_gene: TRBV11-2; CDR3aa: CASSRFASGGSETQYF; CDR3nt: TGTGCCAGCAGCCGTTTCGCTAGCGGGGGTAGTGAGACCCAGTACTTC
j_gene: TRBJ1-2; abundance: -; d_gene: -; len: 13; v_gene: TRBV27; CDR3aa: CASSSQGAYGYTF; CDR3nt: TGTGCCAGCAGTTCCCAGGGTGCCTATGGCTACACCTTC
j_gene: TRBJ2-7; abundance: large; d_gene: -; len: 16; v_gene: TRBV6-1; CDR3aa: CASSEGSRDLLREQYF; CDR3nt: TGTGCCAGCAGTGAAGGTTCCCGGGATCTACTACGGGAGCAGTACTTC